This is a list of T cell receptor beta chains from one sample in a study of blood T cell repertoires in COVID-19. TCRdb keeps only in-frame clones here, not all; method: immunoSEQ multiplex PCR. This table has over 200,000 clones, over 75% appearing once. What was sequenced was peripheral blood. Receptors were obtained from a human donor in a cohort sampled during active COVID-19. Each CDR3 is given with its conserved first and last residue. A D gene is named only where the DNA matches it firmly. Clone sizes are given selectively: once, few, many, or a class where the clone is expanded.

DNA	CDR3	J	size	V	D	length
TGTGCCAGCAGCTCCCCGATGCGGGACAGGGGGCGAGGAGGCTACACCTTC	CASSSPMRDRGRGGYTF	TRBJ1-2	.	TRBV7-2	TRBD1	17
TGTGCCAGCAGCTTAGTCGTAGCCCCCGAGCAGTACTTC	CASSLVVAPEQYF	TRBJ2-7	once	TRBV7-2	.	13
TGTGCCAGCAGCAAAGAGGGGCCGAGCTCCTACGAGCAGTACTTC	CASSKEGPSSYEQYF	TRBJ2-7	.	TRBV21-1	.	15
TGTGCCACCGCGAGACTGGGTGCCGAAGAGACCCAGTACTTC	CATARLGAEETQYF	TRBJ2-5	.	TRBV15	.	14
TGTGCCAGCATTAAGGGCCAGCCGGGATCACCCCTCCACTTT	CASIKGQPGSPLHF	TRBJ1-6	once	TRBV28	.	14
TGTGCCAGCAGCCAAGACACCCTGAGCTCCTACGAGCAGTACTTC	CASSQDTLSSYEQYF	TRBJ2-7	.	TRBV4-2	.	15
TGTGCCAGTAGGGTCCGGACAGGCGCTAACTATGGCTACACCTTC	CASRVRTGANYGYTF	TRBJ1-2	.	TRBV19	TRBD1	15
TGTGCCAGCGGACCCGGGACAGGGGGAACAAATGAGCAGTTCTTC	CASGPGTGGTNEQFF	TRBJ2-1	.	TRBV6-5	TRBD1	15
TGTGCCAGCAGCGCCCGGCCGGGCGGGGCCATCTACTCCTACAATGAGCAGTTCTTC	CASSARPGGAIYSYNEQFF	TRBJ2-1	.	TRBV7-3	.	19
TGTGCCAGCCGGGGACAGGGGCTAAACTATGGCTACACCTTC	CASRGQGLNYGYTF	TRBJ1-2	.	TRBV2	TRBD1	14
TGTGCCTGGAGCGGGGACGGGAGTCAGCCCCAGCATTTT	CAWSGDGSQPQHF	TRBJ1-5	.	TRBV30	.	13
TGTGCCAGCAGTGAAGCGCTTCCAGGGGGCGGTGGCTACACCTTC	CASSEALPGGGGYTF	TRBJ1-2	.	TRBV2	TRBD1	15
TGTGCCAGCAGCTTTCGGGACAGGGGGCTAGCTTTCTTT	CASSFRDRGLAFF	TRBJ1-1	.	TRBV13	TRBD1	13
TGTGCCAGCAGCTTGGACAGCTATACCAATGGCTACACCTTC	CASSLDSYTNGYTF	TRBJ1-2	.	TRBV5-5	.	14
TGTGCCAGCAGTCGGGCGGGGCGCAATCAGCCCCAGCATTTT	CASSRAGRNQPQHF	TRBJ1-5	few	TRBV28	.	14
TGTGCCAGCAGTCGACAGGGAGTTAACTATGGCTACACCTTC	CASSRQGVNYGYTF	TRBJ1-2	.	TRBV6-5	TRBD1	14
TGTGCCAGCAGCGTAGGTCAGATGGGAGGCCCTCAAGAGACCCAGTACTTC	CASSVGQMGGPQETQYF	TRBJ2-5	.	TRBV9	.	17
TGTGCCAGCAGCCAATTCCCGAGCTCCTACGAGCAGTACTTC	CASSQFPSSYEQYF	TRBJ2-7	few	TRBV16	.	14
TGTGCCAGCACAATCATGACTAGCGGGACCTACGAGCAGTACTTC	CASTIMTSGTYEQYF	TRBJ2-7	.	TRBV13	TRBD2	15
TGTGCCAGCAGCCAAAGATTTCGAATAGCCCGGTATGGCTCTTTCGGCGAGCAGTACTTC	CASSQRFRIARYGSFGEQYF	TRBJ2-7	.	TRBV14	.	20
TGTGCCACGGAAAGCGGAAAAAATCAGCCCCAGCATTTT	CATESGKNQPQHF	TRBJ1-5	.	TRBV30	.	13
TGTGCCAGCAGTGACCCCCTAGAAAAACTGTTTTTT	CASSDPLEKLFF	TRBJ1-4	.	TRBV6-1	.	12